These 7 T cell receptor beta chains share one sample of origin, sequenced in a study of T cell changes during pregnancy in multiple sclerosis. Using immunoSEQ multiplex PCR, the repertoire was profiled, and TCRdb retains in-frame clones only, with some absent. The sample includes around 72,000 clones, 75% to 95% of them seen just once. Sequences were derived from CD4+ T cells from peripheral blood mononuclear cells, sampled before pregnancy. These TCRs come from a female donor with multiple sclerosis, enrolled in a pregnancy study.

This chain connects TRBV19 to TRBJ1-2; 7 nucleotides match TRBD1. Germline CDR1 and CDR2: LNHDA and SQIVND (reference sequence). The CDR3 spans 15 residues. J gave up 5 bases and V 3 bases, and 9 bases lay outside the gene matches. Here the CDR3 reads CASSIPRQGSYGYTF. The DNA of the CDR3 is TGTGCCAGTAGTATCCCTCGACAGGGCTCATATGGCTACACCTTC.

The V and J genes are TRBV19 and TRBJ1-1; D is possibly TRBD1 (6 bases). Germline V CDR1 and CDR2: LNHDA, SQIVND (reference sequence). The ends were cut back, 1 base at V and 0 bases at J, with 12 bases in the middle. The CDR3 extends over 16 amino acids. CDR3 sequence: CASSIVGQTMNTEAFF. The CDR3 DNA is TGTGCCAGTAGTATAGTAGGACAGACAATGAACACTGAAGCTTTCTTT.

This clone has only one observation. The V call is TRBV18, the J call TRBJ2-7; TRBD2 might be the D (6 bases). Germline loops: CDR1 KGHSH, CDR2 LQKENI. The CDR3 contains 14 residues. V gave up 1 base and J gave up 3 bases, with 10 bases separating them. CDR3 residues: CASSPRTGDYEQYF. CDR3 nucleotides: TGTGCCAGCTCACCACGCACGGGGGACTACGAGCAGTACTTC.

V usage is TRBV9 and J usage is TRBJ1-3, with 7 bases lining up with TRBD1. The CDR3 length is 16 residues. Germline CDR1 reads SGDLS; CDR2 reads YYNGEE. J gave up 0 bases and V 6 bases, and 9 bases lay outside the gene matches. CDR3 coding DNA: TGTGCCAGCACCAGAGGGGGCCTACTCTCTGGAAACACCATATATTTT. It translates to CASTRGGLLSGNTIYF.

This sequence joins TRBV10-2 and TRBJ2-7, with 7 nucleotides matching TRBD2. CDR3 length: 14 amino acids. Looked up from germline, CDR1 is WSHSY and CDR2 is SAAADI. J lost 7 bases, V lost 3 bases, and 9 bases had no gene match. The DNA of the CDR3 is TGCGCCAGCAGTGATTATGGCGGGAGTGTGGAGCAGTACTTC. Its protein product is CASSDYGGSVEQYF.

The CDR3 loop is CASSSSTGEGTEAFF. Written as DNA, the CDR3 is TGTGCCAGCAGCTCCTCGACAGGAGAGGGTACTGAAGCTTTCTTT. The chain employs TRBV5-5 and TRBJ1-1, with D perhaps TRBD1 (6 bases). Germline CDR1 is SGHKS and CDR2 is YYEKEE (reference sequence). The CDR3 consists of 15 residues. Trimming removed 3 bases at V and 5 bases at J, with 17 bases between.

This clone has only one observation. The gene calls are TRBV9 and TRBJ1-1; D possibly corresponds to TRBD1 (5 bases). V lost 1 base to trimming and J lost 4 bases, with 11 bases between them. Germline CDR1 and CDR2: SGDLS and YYNGEE. This CDR3 is 14 amino acids long. The CDR3 bases are TGTGCCAGCAGCGTACAATCAAGGGGCACTGAAGCTTTCTTT. This codes for CASSVQSRGTEAFF.